Ten or more counts support the clone carrying this TCR beta chain. The antigen is undetermined. Amplified TCR beta CDR3 regions derived from RNA transcripts. First-round RT-PCR of the TCR CDR3 relied on the HTBI primer set. TCRdb processed the multiplex PCR reads anew with MiXCR; each CDR3 protein has one entry. The table records roughly 500,000 distinct CDR3 sequences, 16% of them present only once. The sample originates from a study of T cells in Graves' hyperthyroidism and ophthalmopathy. Study conclusions and caveats: Blood samples included most of the expanded thyroid clonotypes exceeding 0.001.

Unmatched junction bases numbered 6, after V lost 3 bases and J lost 6 bases. The CDR3 contains 14 residues. The germline CDR1 and CDR2 sequences are SGHAT and FQDESV (reference sequence). V usage is TRBV11-1 and J usage is TRBJ1-1, with TRBD1 matching over 8 bases. Sample: blood. This clonotype was obtained from a woman aged 30 to 39 with Graves' ophthalmopathy. The CDR3: CASSFQGASAEAFF. The DNA for the CDR3 is TGTGCCAGCAGCTTTCAGGGGGCGTCGGCTGAAGCTTTCTTT.